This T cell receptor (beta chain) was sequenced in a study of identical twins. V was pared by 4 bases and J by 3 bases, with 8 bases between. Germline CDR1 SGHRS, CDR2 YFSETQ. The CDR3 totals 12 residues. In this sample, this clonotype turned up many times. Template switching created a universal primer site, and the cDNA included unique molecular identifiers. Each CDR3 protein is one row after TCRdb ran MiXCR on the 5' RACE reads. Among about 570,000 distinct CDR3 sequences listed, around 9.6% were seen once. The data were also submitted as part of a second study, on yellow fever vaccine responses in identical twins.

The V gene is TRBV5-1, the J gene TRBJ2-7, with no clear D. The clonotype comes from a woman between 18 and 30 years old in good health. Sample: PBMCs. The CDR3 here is CASSPARYEQYF. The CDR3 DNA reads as TGCGCCAGCAGCCCGGCACGCTACGAGCAGTACTTC.